This TCR beta chain was sequenced in a study of blood T cells in healthy people across ages. Study-wide context: Through template switching, about one barcoded beta molecule was captured per two T cells, as measured in model experiments.

The people who gave samples were healthy Caucasians from Russia, aged roughly 6 to 95. PCR was performed a second time for roughly 6 to 12 cycles using a sample-barcoded 5' primer and a J-beta primer mix. MiXCR, run by TCRdb on the 5' RACE reads, gives a single entry per CDR3 protein. The repertoire holds about 1,800,000 distinct CDR3 sequences, with about 28% as singletons. The ends were cut back, 0 bases at V and 11 bases at J, with 1 base in the middle. CDR1 is SQVTM and CDR2 is ANQGSEA in the germline V gene. The CDR3 sequence is 8 residues long. A few counts support this clonotype. The J gene is TRBJ1-1, the V gene TRBV29-1, with D unresolved. The receptor was isolated from a woman younger than 45 in good health. Material: blood. The CDR3 reads CSVEDAFF. The DNA for the CDR3 is TGCAGCGTTGAAGACGCTTTCTTT.